This T cell receptor beta chain comes out of a study of identifying expanded T cells in peripheral blood. Study-level findings and limits: Over around two and four weeks, about 15 and 19 clones changed, versus more than 1 between replicates.

Sequenced by immunoSEQ multiplex PCR; TCRdb stores in-frame clones only, minus some. Among some 120,000 clones listed, approximately 84% were seen once. Per germline, CDR1 SGHTA and CDR2 FQGNSA. Trimming left V 3 bases short and J 5 bases short, with 10 bases between. The CDR3 loop spans 13 amino acids. Collection occurred without any documented infections or immune events in donors. A note on this clone: Antigen: not known.

The sample consisted of blood. The chain uses TRBV7-2 and TRBJ1-2; D is possibly TRBD1 (5 bases). The sequence came from a person aged 18 to 69 in good health. CDR3 sequence reads: CASSFYGGYGYTF. In DNA, the CDR3 is TGTGCCAGCAGCTTTTACGGGGGATATGGCTACACCTTC.